This is a list of T cell receptor beta chains from one sample in a study of a mutant IDH1 vaccine in newly diagnosed glioma. The data were produced by immunoSEQ multiplex PCR, yet TCRdb's version contains in-frame clones alone and is incomplete. This sample has some 80,000 clones, with around 83% found just once. Their target antigens are unknown. Sequenced here: PBMCs, sampled from a glioma patient whose treatment included an IDH1 peptide vaccine. All receptors come from a woman aged 50 to 65 with glioma. Both conserved end residues are part of each CDR3. The D gene is left open where the match is weak. Some rows mark clone size as missing; the rest say once, few, many or name a class of expanded clone.

TRBV6-6	.	.	TRBJ1-4	TGTGCCAGCAGTTACCGGCTTCAGGGGAATAATGAAAAACTGTTTTTT	CASSYRLQGNNEKLFF
TRBV9	.	TRBD2	TRBJ2-7	TGTGCCAGCAGCGAGGGGACTAGCGGATACGAGCAGTACTTC	CASSEGTSGYEQYF
TRBV12-5	.	.	TRBJ1-5	TGTGCTAGTGGTCAGCCCCAGCATTTT	CASGQPQHF
TRBV5-4	once	.	TRBJ2-3	TGTGCCAGCAGTTCGGTACGCGACAAGTCAGATACGCAGTATTTT	CASSSVRDKSDTQYF
TRBV10-3	.	.	TRBJ1-3	TGTGCCATCAGTGGGGGAGTGCCCGGACAGTTCAGCTCTGGAAACACCATATATTTT	CAISGGVPGQFSSGNTIYF
TRBV7-9	.	TRBD1	TRBJ1-5	TGTGCCAGCAGCCCGTGGACAGGGGGGAGCAATCAGCCCCAGCATTTT	CASSPWTGGSNQPQHF
TRBV5-6	once	TRBD1	TRBJ1-2	TGTGCCAGCAGCTTGGTTACAGGGGTTGCCTATGGCTACACCTTC	CASSLVTGVAYGYTF
TRBV5-4	.	.	TRBJ2-5	TGTGCCAGCAGCCCCCGGGTGGAGGAGACCCAGTACTTC	CASSPRVEETQYF
TRBV5-1	.	.	TRBJ2-5	TGCGCCAGCAGCTTTTCCAGCCAAGAGACCCAGTACTTC	CASSFSSQETQYF
TRBV7-9	.	.	TRBJ2-3	TGTGCCAGCATAGACCCCGAGGATACGCAGTATTTT	CASIDPEDTQYF
TRBV6-5	.	.	TRBJ2-3	TGTGCCAGCAGTTCAAACAGGGGCACAGATACGCAGTATTTT	CASSSNRGTDTQYF
TRBV28	.	.	TRBJ1-2	TGTGCCAGCAGTTTAGGGCAGGGCTATGGCTACACCTTC	CASSLGQGYGYTF